This T cell receptor beta chain was captured by sequencing in a study of blood T cell repertoires in COVID-19. Study context: Samples of COVID-19 (acute and convalescent) were obtained from the United States, Italy and Spain. PBMCs, B-cell-depleted T cells, or T cells provided the cDNA or gDNA that made up the material.

V shed 2 bases, J shed 13 bases, and the junction held 8 bases outside the gene matches. CDR3 length: 15 amino acids. How the authors handled the data: Estimation of nucleated cell counts relied on the amplification of reference gene primers. Produced via immunoSEQ multiplex PCR; TCRdb's table is partial and in-frame only. V, J and clone size derive from that table, while D and trimming were established from the DNA sequence. The sample shows a few hundred thousand clones, about nine tenths of them seen only once. Seattle's enrolled individuals joined amid active infection and were then monitored longitudinally.

Sequenced input: peripheral blood. This TCR was sampled from a woman in her twenties or thirties with COVID-19, enrolled during active disease. The V gene is TRBV23-1, the J gene TRBJ1-6; 10 bases match TRBD1. Being an ORF, TRBV23-1 has a function that is uncertain. This chain's CDR3 is CASSQPGTGVNPLHF. CDR3 coding DNA: TGCGCCAGCAGTCAACCCGGGACAGGGGTTAATCCCCTCCACTTT.